This T cell receptor beta chain originates from a study of OX40 agonist ivuxolimab in advanced cancers. Across the whole study: Given to patients was ivuxolimab, an agonistic anti-OX40 (CD134) antibody. While on treatment, patients had intravenous ivuxolimab at 0.01 to 10 mg/kg every 2 weeks. General observations from the study: Expanded peripheral T cells had an undetermined antigen specificity.

The data were produced by immunoSEQ multiplex PCR, yet TCRdb's version contains in-frame clones alone and is incomplete. The repertoire holds tens of thousands of clones, with 80% to 90% as singletons. The CDR3 loop spans 19 amino acids. Germline trimming cut 2 bases from V and 0 bases from J; bases unmatched to any gene: 9. Turning to this clone: The target antigen is unknown.

The source is an adult with an advanced solid tumor such as melanoma, head and neck, liver or kidney cancer. Sequenced material: CD4+ or CD8+ T cells sorted from blood, taken in a trial of the OX40 agonist ivuxolimab. The chain joins TRBV23-1 to TRBJ1-5, with 11 bases identical to TRBD1. Being an ORF, TRBV23-1 has a function that is uncertain. In DNA form, the CDR3 reads TGCGCCAGCAGTCAACGAGTGCGGGACAGGGGGGGTAGCAATCAGCCCCAGCATTTT. Amino acids: CASSQRVRDRGGSNQPQHF.